This T cell receptor beta chain was documented in a study of shared clonotypes between healthy human individuals. Germline trimming cut 4 bases from V and 2 bases from J; bases unmatched to any gene: 8. CDR1 PRHDT and CDR2 FYEKMQ come from the germline V gene (reference sequence). The CDR3 consists of 16 residues. Participating donors were healthy, HIV-negative adults free of recent acute infections or vaccinations. CD45RO+ cells and CCR7-negative CD45RA+ TemRA cells were combined as CD8 memory. The assay was run at deep level. The method was immunoSEQ multiplex PCR; TCRdb's version includes in-frame clones alone and lacks a portion of them. The sample lists around 690,000 clones, about nine tenths seen once, with 34% in the top ten.

The sequence was obtained from a man younger than 30 in good health. Some clones in this sample may be carry-over from other donors' samples. Sequenced sample: memory CD8+ T cells from PBMCs. The subset here: CD45RO+ cells pooled with CCR7-negative TemRA cells. The rearrangement uses TRBV13 and TRBJ2-5; 9 positions agree with TRBD2. The CDR3 is CASSSRLAVPQETQYF. The CDR3 bases are TGTGCCAGCAGCTCCCGACTAGCGGTCCCTCAAGAGACCCAGTACTTC.